This T cell receptor beta chain comes out of a study of post-analysis software for immune sequencing data. Unique molecular identifiers had been added to the TCR beta cDNA libraries. A population of about 0.9 to 10 million T cells gave rise to about half a million cDNA molecules. In TCRdb, the PCR reads were re-called with MiXCR into one record per CDR3 protein. The sample includes approximately 440,000 distinct CDR3 sequences, 45% seen only once; the top ten take roughly an eighth. The V end was cut by 3 bases, the J end by 1 base, with 7 bases between. Germline V gene sequence: CDR1 MNHEY, CDR2 SVGAGI. CDR3 size: 14 residues. General study findings and limits: A significant reduction in normalized Chao1 diversity was observed in multiple sclerosis patients versus controls. The five TRBV segments detected at higher frequency in patients than in controls included TRBV5-6, TRBV5-1 and TRBV20-1.

Concerning this clonotype: Its antigen is as yet unknown.

The rearrangement uses TRBV6-5 and TRBJ1-5, with a weak D call TRBD1 (5 bases). Specimen: blood. The sequence was obtained from a girl aged 10-17 years with multiple sclerosis. Here the CDR3 reads CASSYGGSNQPQHF. As DNA, the CDR3 is TGTGCCAGCAGTTATGGGGGAAGCAATCAGCCCCAGCATTTT.